This T cell receptor (beta chain) was captured by sequencing in a study of blood T cell repertoires in COVID-19 (dated by TCRdb to the early 2020s). Broadly, across the study: Samples from collaborators originated in the United States, Italy and Spain and spanned both the acute and convalescent phases of COVID-19. The dataset comprised deeply sampled blood TCRbeta repertoires from subjects exposed to, actively infected with, or recovered from COVID-19. The samples were drawn from the first 160 participants of the ongoing ImmuneRACE study and from 1,254 subjects provided by 6 global collaborators. Where available, HLA class I and class II types were taken from metadata supplied by the sample provider and were not determined by assay-based typing. A de-identified subject ID, COVID-19 status, age in years and sex were almost always included in the sample metadata. The repertoires were released in a freely available public database meant as a resource for research on the immune response to SARS-CoV-2. The material from the prospective study consisted of cDNA or gDNA derived from T cells, B-cell-depleted T cells, or PBMCs.

The immunoSEQ Assay, a bias-controlled multiplex PCR, was used to amplify TCRbeta CDR3 regions from genomic DNA. The paper's processing steps were these. Nucleated cell counts per sample were estimated from amplification of reference gene primers within the assay. Sequence reads were collapsed and filtered to measure the absolute abundance of every unique TCRbeta CDR3 rearrangement. For each sample, productive Simpson clonality was calculated as the square root of Simpson's diversity index over productive rearrangements. TCRdb stores this immuneACCESS table with in-frame sequences only. Part of the clones is absent; in the studies checked, under half of the shortfall reflects unresolved V genes, and no reason is known for the rest. D and trimming were read from the DNA, whereas the V and J calls and clone size are those reported in that table. The sample table shows 110,000 or so clones, and 88% are seen once. The top ten clones comprise under 2.5% of the sample.

Study-wide findings and limitations: The quantity of clinical and demographic metadata differed by source and by participant and was supplied without curation.

A word on this clone: Its antigen specificity is not known. Base qualities are missing; no much larger clone stands one base away.

CDR1 and CDR2 were assigned from the germline V gene as SGHVS and FNYEAQ. The germline ends are 11 bases apart after V is trimmed by 5 bases and J by 6 bases. The CDR3 goes from the cysteine to the phenylalanine over 12 residues. The only DNA kept is the CDR3, 36 bases in frame from the first base. Collaborating institutions collected whole blood in K2EDTA tubes following their own protocols. For TCRbeta analysis, collaborator samples were shipped as frozen whole blood, as isolated PBMCs, or as DNA extracted from either sample type. The origin of this receptor is a human donor in a cohort sampled during active COVID-19. The sequencing sample was made of peripheral blood. This chain joins TRBV7-6 to TRBJ2-7, with TRBD2 perhaps the D gene, on 6 matching bases. The CDR3 reads CASSLEEGEQYF. The nucleotides read TGTGCCAGCAGCCTCGAGGAGGGCGAGCAGTACTTC. Full variable domain (CDR3 extended with the reference TRBV7-6 and TRBJ2-7 proteins): GAGVSQSPRYKVTKRGQDVALRCDPISGHVSLYWYRQALGQGPEFLTYFNYEAQQDKSGLPNDRFSAERPEGSISTLTIQRTEQRDSAMYRCASSLEEGEQYFGPGTRLTVT.